The entry that follows covers one T cell receptor beta chain sequence. At the DNA level, this CDR3 is encoded by other sequences in the same sample as well. In the source study's methods: From reference gene primer amplification, estimates of nucleated cell counts were derived. The table came from immunoSEQ multiplex PCR; TCRdb's copy has only in-frame clones and leaves some out. The DNA was the basis for D and trimming; V, J and clone size are from that table. The sample lists around 180,000 clones, roughly 89% occurring once. Germline lookup yields CDR1 SGHRS and CDR2 YFSETQ. The CDR3 is 14 amino acids. Trimming at V came to 2 bases and at J to 5 bases, leaving 6 bases not matched to a gene. The data are from a study of blood T cell repertoires in COVID-19. Study context: Samples came from the United States, Italy and Spain, spanning acute and convalescent COVID-19. The analysed material was cDNA or gDNA that came from T cells, B-cell-depleted T cells, or PBMCs.

Recruitment covered about two dozen US areas and drew participants whose ages spanned roughly 18 to 100 years. The chain uses TRBV5-1 and TRBJ2-5; TRBD2 matches at 7 bases. The sample comprised PBMCs or T cells enriched from blood (not recorded which). The receptor's source is a woman aged 40 to 50 with acute COVID-19. The CDR3, as DNA: TGCGCCAGCAGCTTAAGCCGGGGGGACGAGACCCAGTACTTC. Its translation is CASSLSRGDETQYF.